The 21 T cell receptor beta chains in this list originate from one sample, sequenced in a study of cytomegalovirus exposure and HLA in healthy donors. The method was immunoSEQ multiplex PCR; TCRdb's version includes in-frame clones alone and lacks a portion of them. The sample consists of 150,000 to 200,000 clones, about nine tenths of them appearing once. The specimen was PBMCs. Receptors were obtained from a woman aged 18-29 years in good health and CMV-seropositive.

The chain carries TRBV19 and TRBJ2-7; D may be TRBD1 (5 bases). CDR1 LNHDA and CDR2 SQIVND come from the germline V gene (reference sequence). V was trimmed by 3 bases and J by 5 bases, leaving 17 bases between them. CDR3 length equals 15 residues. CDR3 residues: CASSIPGSGMHEQYF. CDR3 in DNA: TGTGCCAGTAGTATCCCTGGGTCAGGGATGCACGAGCAGTACTTC.

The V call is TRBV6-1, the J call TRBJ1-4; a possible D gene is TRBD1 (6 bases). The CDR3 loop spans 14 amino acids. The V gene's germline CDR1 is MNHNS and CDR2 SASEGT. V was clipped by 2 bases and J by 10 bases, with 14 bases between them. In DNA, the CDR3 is TGTGCCAGCAGTGAATCCAGAGGGACAAGAAAACTGTTTTTT. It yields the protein CASSESRGTRKLFF.

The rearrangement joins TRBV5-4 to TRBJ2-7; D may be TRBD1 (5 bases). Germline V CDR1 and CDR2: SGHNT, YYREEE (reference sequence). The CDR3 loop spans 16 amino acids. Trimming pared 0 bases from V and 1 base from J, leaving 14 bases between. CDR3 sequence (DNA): TGTGCCAGCAGCTTGGGCCAGGGCAGAGCATCCTACGAGCAGTACTTC. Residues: CASSLGQGRASYEQYF.

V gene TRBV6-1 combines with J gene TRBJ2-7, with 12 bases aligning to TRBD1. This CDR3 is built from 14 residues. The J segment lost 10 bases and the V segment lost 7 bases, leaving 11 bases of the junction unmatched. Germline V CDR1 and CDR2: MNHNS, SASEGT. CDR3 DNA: TGTGCCAGCACCGAGGGGACAGGGGGCGGCCCACAGTACTTC. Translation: CASTEGTGGGPQYF.

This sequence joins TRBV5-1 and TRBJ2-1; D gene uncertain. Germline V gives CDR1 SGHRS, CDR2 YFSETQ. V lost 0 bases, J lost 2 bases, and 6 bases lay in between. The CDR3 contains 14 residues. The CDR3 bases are TGCGCCAGCAGCTTGGAAAGCGCCTACAATGAGCAGTTCTTC. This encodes CASSLESAYNEQFF.

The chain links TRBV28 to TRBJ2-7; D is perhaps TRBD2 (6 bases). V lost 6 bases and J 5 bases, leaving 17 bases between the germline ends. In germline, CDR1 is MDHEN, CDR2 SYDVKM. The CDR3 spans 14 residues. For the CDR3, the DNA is TGTGCCAGCAGGGCCGGGAGCAATCAGAACGAGCAGTACTTC. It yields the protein CASRAGSNQNEQYF.

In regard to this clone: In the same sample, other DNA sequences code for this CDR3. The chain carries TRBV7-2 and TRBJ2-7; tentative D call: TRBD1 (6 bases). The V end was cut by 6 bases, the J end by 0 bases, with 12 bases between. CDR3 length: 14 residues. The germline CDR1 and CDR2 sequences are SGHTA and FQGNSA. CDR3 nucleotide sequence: TGTGCCAGCAGTCCGGACAGATTCTCCTACGAGCAGTACTTC. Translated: CASSPDRFSYEQYF.

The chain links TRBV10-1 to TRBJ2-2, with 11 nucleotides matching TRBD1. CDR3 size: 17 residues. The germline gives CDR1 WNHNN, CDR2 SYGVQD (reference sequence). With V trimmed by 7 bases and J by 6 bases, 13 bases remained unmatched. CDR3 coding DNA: TGCGCCAGCAACCCAAACCGGGGACAGGGGGACGCCGGGGAGCTGTTTTTT. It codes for CASNPNRGQGDAGELFF.

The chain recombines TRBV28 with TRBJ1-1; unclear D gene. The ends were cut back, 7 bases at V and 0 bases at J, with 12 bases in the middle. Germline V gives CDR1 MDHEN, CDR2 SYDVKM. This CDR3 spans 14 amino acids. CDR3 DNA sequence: TGTGCCAGCACAATGACATTCATGAACACTGAAGCTTTCTTT. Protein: CASTMTFMNTEAFF.

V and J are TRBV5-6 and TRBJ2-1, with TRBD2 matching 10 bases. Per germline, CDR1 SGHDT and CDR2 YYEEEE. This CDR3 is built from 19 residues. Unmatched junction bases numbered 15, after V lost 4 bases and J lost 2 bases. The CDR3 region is CASSRRLVASGRPYNEQFF. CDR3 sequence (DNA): TGTGCCAGCAGCCGGCGGCTTGTGGCTAGCGGGAGACCCTACAATGAGCAGTTCTTC.

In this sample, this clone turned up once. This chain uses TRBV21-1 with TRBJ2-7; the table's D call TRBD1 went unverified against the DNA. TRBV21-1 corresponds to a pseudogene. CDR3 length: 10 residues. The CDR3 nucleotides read TGTGCCAGCAACAGGAACGAGCAGTACTTC. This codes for CASNRNEQYF.

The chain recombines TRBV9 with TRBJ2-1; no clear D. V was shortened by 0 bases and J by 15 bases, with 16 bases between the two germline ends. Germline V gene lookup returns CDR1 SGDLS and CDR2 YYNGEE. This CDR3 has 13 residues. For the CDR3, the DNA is TGTGCCAGCAGCGTAGAAAAGACAACCACTCGGTTCTTC. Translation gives CASSVEKTTTRFF. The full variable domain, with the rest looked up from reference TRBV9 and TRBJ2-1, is DSGVTQTPKHLITATGQRVTLRCSPRSGDLSVYWYQQSLDQGLQFLIQYYNGEERAKGNILERFSAQQFPDLHSELNLSSLELGDSALYFCASSVEKTTTRFFGPGTRLTVL.

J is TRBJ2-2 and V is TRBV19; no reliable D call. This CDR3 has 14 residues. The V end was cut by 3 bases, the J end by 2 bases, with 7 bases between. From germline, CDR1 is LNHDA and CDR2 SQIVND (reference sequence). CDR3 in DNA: TGTGCCAGTAGTATCGTTAGTAACACCGGGGAGCTGTTTTTT. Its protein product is CASSIVSNTGELFF.

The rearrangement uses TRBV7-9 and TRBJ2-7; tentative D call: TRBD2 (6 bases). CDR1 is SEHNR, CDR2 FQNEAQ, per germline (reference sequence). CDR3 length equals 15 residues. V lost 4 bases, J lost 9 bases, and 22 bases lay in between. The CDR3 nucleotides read TGTGCCAGCAGCTCAAGAGAGCGGGCCCCCCTTGGGCAGTACTTC. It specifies CASSSRERAPLGQYF.

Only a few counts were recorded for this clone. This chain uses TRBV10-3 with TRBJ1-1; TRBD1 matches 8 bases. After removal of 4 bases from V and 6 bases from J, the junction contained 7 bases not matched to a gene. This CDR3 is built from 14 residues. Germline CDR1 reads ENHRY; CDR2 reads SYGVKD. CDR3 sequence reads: CAISVGQGGAEAFF. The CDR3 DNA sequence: TGTGCCATCAGTGTCGGACAGGGAGGGGCTGAAGCTTTCTTT.

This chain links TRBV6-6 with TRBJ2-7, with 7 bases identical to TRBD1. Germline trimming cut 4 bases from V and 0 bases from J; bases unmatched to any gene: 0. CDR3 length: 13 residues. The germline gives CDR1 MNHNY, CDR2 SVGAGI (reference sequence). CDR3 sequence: CASSWDSSYEQYF. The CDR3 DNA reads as TGTGCCAGCAGTTGGGACAGCTCCTACGAGCAGTACTTC.

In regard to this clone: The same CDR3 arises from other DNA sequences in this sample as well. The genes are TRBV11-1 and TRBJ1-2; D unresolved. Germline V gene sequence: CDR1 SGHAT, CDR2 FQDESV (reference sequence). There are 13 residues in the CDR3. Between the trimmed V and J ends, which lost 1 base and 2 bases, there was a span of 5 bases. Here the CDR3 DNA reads TGTGCCAGCAGCTTAGTTAGAAACTATGGCTACACCTTC. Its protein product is CASSLVRNYGYTF. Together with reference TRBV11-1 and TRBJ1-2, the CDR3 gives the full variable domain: EAEVAQSPRYKITEKSQAVAFWCDPISGHATLYWYRQILGQGPELLVQFQDESVVDDSQLPKDRFSAERLKGVDSTLKIQPAELGDSAMYLCASSLVRNYGYTFGSGTRLTVV.

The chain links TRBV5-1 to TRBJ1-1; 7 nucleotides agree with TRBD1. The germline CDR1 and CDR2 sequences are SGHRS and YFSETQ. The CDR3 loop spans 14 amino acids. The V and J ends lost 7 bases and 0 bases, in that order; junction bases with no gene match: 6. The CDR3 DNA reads TGCGCCAGCCATACAGGGGACCTGAACACTGAAGCTTTCTTT. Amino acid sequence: CASHTGDLNTEAFF.

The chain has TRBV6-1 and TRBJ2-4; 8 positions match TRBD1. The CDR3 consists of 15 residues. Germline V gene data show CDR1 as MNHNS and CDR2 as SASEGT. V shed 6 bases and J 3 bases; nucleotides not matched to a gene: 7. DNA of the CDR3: TGTGCCAGCAGACAGGGGGATGTAGGCAAAAACATTCAGTACTTC. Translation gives CASRQGDVGKNIQYF.

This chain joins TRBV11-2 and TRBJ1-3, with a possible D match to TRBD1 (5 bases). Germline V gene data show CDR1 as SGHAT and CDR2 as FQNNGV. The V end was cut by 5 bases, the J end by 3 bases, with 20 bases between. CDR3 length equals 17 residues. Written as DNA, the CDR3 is TGTGCCAGCAGCAATCCGGGCGGGGGAACGCGTGGAAACACCATATATTTT. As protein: CASSNPGGGTRGNTIYF.

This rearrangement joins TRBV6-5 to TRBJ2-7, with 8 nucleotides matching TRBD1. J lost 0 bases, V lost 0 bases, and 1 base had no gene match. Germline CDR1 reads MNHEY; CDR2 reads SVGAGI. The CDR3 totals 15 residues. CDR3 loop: CASSYSDRGSYEQYF. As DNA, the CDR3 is TGTGCCAGCAGTTACTCCGACAGGGGCTCCTACGAGCAGTACTTC.